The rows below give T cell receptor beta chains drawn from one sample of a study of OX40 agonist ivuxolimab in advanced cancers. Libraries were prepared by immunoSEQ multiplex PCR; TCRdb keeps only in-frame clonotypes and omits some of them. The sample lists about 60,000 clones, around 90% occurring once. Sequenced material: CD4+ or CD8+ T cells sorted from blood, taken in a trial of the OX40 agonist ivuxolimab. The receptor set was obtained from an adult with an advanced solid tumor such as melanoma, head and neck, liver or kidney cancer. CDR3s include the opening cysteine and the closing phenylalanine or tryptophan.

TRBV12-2,CASRLVVGTGDNEQFF
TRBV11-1,CASSLGTGQPQHF
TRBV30,CAWMQETQYF
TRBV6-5,CASSTSGVRTGELFF
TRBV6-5,CASSSPGHSSYEQYF
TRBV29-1,CSVDLGGTQYF
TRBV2,CASGGLRETQYF
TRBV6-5,CASSLYRDSPLHF
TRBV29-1,CSVREGSYTDTQYF
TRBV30,CAWSVRSPGELFF
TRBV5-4,CASSLQGSSEQFF
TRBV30,CAWRVKGQINEQFF
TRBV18,CASSPRQTLYTDTQYF
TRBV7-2,CASSPSGRPGGEQYF
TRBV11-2,CASRLREYEQFF
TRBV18,CASSPNNRETQYF
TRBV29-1,CSVDLLSGRGADTQYF
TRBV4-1,CASSLWTSGSRHEQFF
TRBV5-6,CASSSVRSGNTIYF
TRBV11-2,CASSLARDLGEQFF
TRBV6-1,CASIPSGNYNEQFF
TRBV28,CASRSLITEAFF
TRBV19,CASSKGAEGELFF
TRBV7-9,CASVLRGRNNEQFF
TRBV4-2,CASSPVGAGGHTGELFF
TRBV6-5,CASNLQMNTEAFF
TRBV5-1,CASSSDSFYEQYF
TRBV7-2,CASSLYGNTYEQYF
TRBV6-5,CASSPGTGNTIYF
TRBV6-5,CASTSTSRYEQYF
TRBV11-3,CASSLKGFGTDTQYF
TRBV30,CAWRGQPNAEAFF
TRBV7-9,CASSLGSSDTQYF
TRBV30,CAWSSGGGGYTF
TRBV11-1,CASSPGLAGAGGTQYF
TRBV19,CASTDVAYEQYF
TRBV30,CAWSVLIDTGELFF
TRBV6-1,CASSDPPRWTQHF
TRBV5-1,CASSLERTNSYNEQFF
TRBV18,CASSLAGFSSYEQYF
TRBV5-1,CASSPGGTVQETQYF
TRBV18,CASSPQGTRNQPQHF
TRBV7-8,CASSLTYEQYF
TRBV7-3,CASSSGTGVKNEQFF
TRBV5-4,CASSFRGTRHEQYF
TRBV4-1,CASSQTIPGQGSSYEQYF
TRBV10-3,CASSYSSRAAYEQYF
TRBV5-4,CASSLGSGRAGDTQYF
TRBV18,CASSPGLGRGEREQYF
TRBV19,CASSFGTNTEAFF
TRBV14,CASSHILAPTYNEQFF
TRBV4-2,CASSQERTSGSYWSEQFF
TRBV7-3,CASSPTGQNQPQHF
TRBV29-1,CSVEYGASGDKQFF
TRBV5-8,CASSSEARTDTQYF
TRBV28,CATQGDYGYTF
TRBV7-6,CASSRGTGTGNTEAFF
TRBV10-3,CAISRTVNEKLFF
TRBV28,CASSLTGWNTEAFF
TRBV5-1,CASSLEPSRTEGQETQYF